What follows are 11 T cell receptor beta chains derived from one specimen sequenced in a study of PD-L1 blockade in urothelial cancer (dated by TCRdb to the late 2010s). To prepare the library, the immunoSEQ multiplex PCR assay was applied. This immuneACCESS table, as held by TCRdb, lists in-frame sequences with V and J called but not all clones. Of the missing ones, under half trace to an unresolved V gene in checked studies; the others have no known cause. The sample table holds around 110,000 clones, of which roughly 90% were seen once. More than 1.5% of the sample belongs to the ten largest clones. The intended sense of this specimen's time point label: peripheral blood 6 weeks after treatment start. The sample here was PBMCs, taken around atezolizumab (anti-PD-L1) treatment. The receptors were gathered from a man aged 55 to 70 with urothelial cancer.

This clone was detected once. DNA for the CDR3: TGTGCCAGTAGTATCTTCCCGGACAGTAACTATGGCTACACCTTC. Its translation is CASSIFPDSNYGYTF. The rearrangement links TRBV19 to TRBJ1-2, with TRBD1 as a possible D gene (6 bases). This CDR3 region has 15 residues. Trimming removed 3 bases at V and 1 base at J, with 12 bases between. Per germline, CDR1 LNHDA and CDR2 SQIVND (reference sequence). Supplemented by reference TRBV19 and TRBJ1-2, the full variable domain reads DGGITQSPKYLFRKEGQNVTLSCEQNLNHDAMYWYRQDPGQGLRLIYYSQIVNDFQKGDIAEGYSVSREKKESFPLTVTSAQKNPTAFYLCASSIFPDSNYGYTFGSGTRLTVV.

The chain is built from TRBV9 and TRBJ1-1; a possible D gene is TRBD1 (5 bases). Germline V gene lookup returns CDR1 SGDLS and CDR2 YYNGEE. The CDR3 contains 13 residues. The V and J ends lost 4 bases and 4 bases respectively, with 11 bases between them. The CDR3 sequence: CASSPQGGTEAFF. The CDR3 nucleotides are TGTGCCAGCAGCCCCCAGGGAGGCACTGAAGCTTTCTTT. The variable domain in full, completed from reference TRBV9 and TRBJ1-1, reads DSGVTQTPKHLITATGQRVTLRCSPRSGDLSVYWYQQSLDQGLQFLIQYYNGEERAKGNILERFSAQQFPDLHSELNLSSLELGDSALYFCASSPQGGTEAFFGQGTRLTVV.

This clone was counted once. The chain carries TRBV6-1 and TRBJ1-1, with TRBD1 matching 8 bases. The ends lost 1 base at V and 8 bases at J; junction bases unmatched: 3. This CDR3 contains 13 residues. Germline loops: CDR1 MNHNS, CDR2 SASEGT. The CDR3 DNA is TGTGCCAGCAGTGAAGGGGACAGGCGCGAAGCTTTCTTT. This encodes CASSEGDRREAFF.

The genes are TRBV4-2 and TRBJ2-2, with 10 bases identical to TRBD1. Germline CDR1 reads LGHNA; CDR2 reads YNFKEQ. J lost 4 bases, V lost 0 bases, and 5 bases had no gene match. CDR3 size: 17 residues. The CDR3, as DNA: TGTGCCAGCAGCCAAGAGGGGACAGGGGTTGGCACCGGGGAGCTGTTTTTT. Translated: CASSQEGTGVGTGELFF.

V usage is TRBV28 and J usage is TRBJ2-3, with 8 bases fitting TRBD2. V gave up 6 bases and J gave up 5 bases; unmatched junction bases: 1. The CDR3 is 12 residues long. Germline values: CDR1 MDHEN, CDR2 SYDVKM. This chain's CDR3 is CASRLAGDTQYF. CDR3 sequence (DNA): TGTGCCAGCAGGCTAGCGGGAGATACGCAGTATTTT.

J is TRBJ2-3 and V is TRBV4-3, with D tentatively TRBD1 (7 bases). The CDR3 sequence is 15 residues long. In germline, CDR1 is LGHNA, CDR2 YSLEER. V was cut by 3 bases and J by 0 bases, with 10 bases left in between. The CDR3 DNA sequence: TGCGCCAGCAGCCAGGAGGGGGCTAGCACAGATACGCAGTATTTT. Protein sequence: CASSQEGASTDTQYF.

V is TRBV29-1 and J is TRBJ1-2; D gene ambiguous. The length of the CDR3 is 15 residues. Germline values: CDR1 SQVTM, CDR2 ANQGSEA. Trimming stripped 1 base from V and 1 base from J, with 13 bases between. The CDR3 DNA reads TGCAGCGTTGAAGGGGTCCGAGGGCTTAACTATGGCTACACCTTC. Translation: CSVEGVRGLNYGYTF.

V and J are TRBV2 and TRBJ1-5; tentatively, D is TRBD1 (5 bases). The CDR3 covers 14 residues. The ends were cut back, 6 bases at V and 5 bases at J, with 14 bases in the middle. Germline CDR1 SNHLY, CDR2 FYNNEI. The CDR3, as DNA: TGTGCCAGCAGGGGGTCCGGGGGATATCAGCCCCAGCATTTT. It yields the protein CASRGSGGYQPQHF.

The J gene is TRBJ2-5, the V gene TRBV30, with TRBD2 matching over 8 bases. Germline V lookup: CDR1 GTSNPN, CDR2 SVGIG (reference sequence). The CDR3 runs 13 residues. V lost 2 bases, J lost 5 bases, and 4 bases stayed unmatched. Written as DNA, the CDR3 is TGTGCCTGGAGTAGCGGGAGAGGCGAGACCCAGTACTTC. Residues: CAWSSGRGETQYF.

The chain employs TRBV4-2 and TRBJ2-3; D might be TRBD2 (5 bases). From germline, CDR1 is LGHNA and CDR2 YNFKEQ. CDR3 length: 17 amino acids. V was cut by 1 base and J by 0 bases, with 14 bases left in between. CDR3 in amino acids: CASSQAQRSTSTDTQYF. CDR3 nucleotides: TGTGCCAGCAGCCAAGCGCAGCGGAGCACTAGCACAGATACGCAGTATTTT.

This sequence joins TRBV6-1 and TRBJ1-5; D is ambiguous. With 0 bases removed from V and 4 bases from J, the gap between germline ends came to 4 bases. The V gene's germline CDR1 is MNHNS and CDR2 SASEGT. This CDR3 spans 13 amino acids. The CDR3 DNA follows: TGTGCCAGCAGTGAAGCGGCAAATCAGCCCCAGCATTTT. Amino acids: CASSEAANQPQHF.